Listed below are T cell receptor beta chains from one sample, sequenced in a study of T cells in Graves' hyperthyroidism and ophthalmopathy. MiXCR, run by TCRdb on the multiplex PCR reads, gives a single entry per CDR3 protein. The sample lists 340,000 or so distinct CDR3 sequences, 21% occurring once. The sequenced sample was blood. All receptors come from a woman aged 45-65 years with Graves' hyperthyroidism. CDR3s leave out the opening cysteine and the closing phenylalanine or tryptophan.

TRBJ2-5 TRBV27 ASSNSRGSYQETQY
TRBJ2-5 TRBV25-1 ASRTSGGVETQY
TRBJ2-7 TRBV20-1 SARDPGQGSADEQY
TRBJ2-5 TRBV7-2 ASSLASGSRETQY
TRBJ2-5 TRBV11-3 ASSHWRGETQY
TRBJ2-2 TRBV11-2 ASSVQVKRTGELF
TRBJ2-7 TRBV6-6 ANSYSMDRAYEQY
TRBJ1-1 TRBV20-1 SASGVIRTEAF
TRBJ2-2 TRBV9 ASSVGPYGELF
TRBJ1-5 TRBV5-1 ASSPGTGNNQPQH
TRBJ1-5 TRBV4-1 ASSQQDQPQH
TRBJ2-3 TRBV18 ASSPTGTSVDTQY
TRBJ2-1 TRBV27 ASSLGGGLYNEQL
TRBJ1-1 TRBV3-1 ASSQGGYRAF
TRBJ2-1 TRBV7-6 ASSPEVGVHSYNEQF
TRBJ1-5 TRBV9 ASSVAGGVDQPQH
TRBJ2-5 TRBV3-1 ASSPRPETQY
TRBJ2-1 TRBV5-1 ASAGGTSNEQF
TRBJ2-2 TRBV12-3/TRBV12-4 ASSLTGNTGELF
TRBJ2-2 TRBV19 ASSADWGPGGELF
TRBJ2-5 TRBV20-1 SGTGLGGALKTQY
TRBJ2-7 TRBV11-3 ASSLERSPWTSGLYEQY
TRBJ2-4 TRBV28 ASSFGQFQY